The text below deals with one TCR beta chain. Antigen: not known. The TCRbeta library incorporated unique molecular identifiers. Using its own MiXCR run on the PCR reads, TCRdb lists one record per CDR3 protein. The table records 80,000 to 100,000 distinct CDR3 sequences, 20% to 25% of them present only once. The data were taken from a study of T-cell reconstitution after alpha-beta-depleted transplantation in children. Study-wide results and limits: Counts and diversity of T cells one year after transplant came mostly from newly produced T cells.

The V gene end was trimmed by 2 bases and the J gene end by 1 base; junction bases not matched to a gene: 5. The germline V gene has CDR1 MNHNS and CDR2 SASEGT. This CDR3 has 15 residues. The TCR sequence derives from a boy aged 2 to 10 with acute lymphoblastic leukemia, due to receive a stem cell transplant. The sample consisted of PBMCs, taken before TCRalphabeta/CD19-depleted stem cell transplant. The chain is built from TRBV6-1 and TRBJ2-7, with 7 bases that match TRBD2. The CDR3 DNA is TGTGCCAGCAGTGAATCTACTAGCGAATCCTACGAGCAGTACTTC. It specifies CASSESTSESYEQYF.